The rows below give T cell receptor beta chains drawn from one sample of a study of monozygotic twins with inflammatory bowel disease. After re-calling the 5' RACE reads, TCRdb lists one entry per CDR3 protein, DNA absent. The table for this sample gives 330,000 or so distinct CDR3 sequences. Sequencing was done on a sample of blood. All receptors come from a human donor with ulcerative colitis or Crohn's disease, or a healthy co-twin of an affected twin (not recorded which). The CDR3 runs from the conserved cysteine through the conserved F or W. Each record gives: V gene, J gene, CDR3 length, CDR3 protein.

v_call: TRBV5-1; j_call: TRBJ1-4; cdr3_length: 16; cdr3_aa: CASSVSGHTTNEKLFF
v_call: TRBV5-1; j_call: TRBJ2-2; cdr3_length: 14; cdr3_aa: CASSLVQGAGELFF
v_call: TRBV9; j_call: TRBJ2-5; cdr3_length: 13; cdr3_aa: CASSVARSETQYF
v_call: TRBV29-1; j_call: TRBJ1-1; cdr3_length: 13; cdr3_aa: CSASAGADTEAFF
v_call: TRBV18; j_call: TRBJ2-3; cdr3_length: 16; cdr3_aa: CASSPSGGAITDTQYF
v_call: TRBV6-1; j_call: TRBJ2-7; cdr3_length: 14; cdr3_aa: CASSRDREHREQYF
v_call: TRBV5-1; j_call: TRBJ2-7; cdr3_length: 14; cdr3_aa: CASSLGPQDYEQYF
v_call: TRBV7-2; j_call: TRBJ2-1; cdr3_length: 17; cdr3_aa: CASSPYTGVGAYNEQFF
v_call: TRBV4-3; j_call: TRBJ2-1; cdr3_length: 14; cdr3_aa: CASSQDLGGIEQFF
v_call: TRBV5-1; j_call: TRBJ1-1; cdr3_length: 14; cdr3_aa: CASSLAAGTTEAFF
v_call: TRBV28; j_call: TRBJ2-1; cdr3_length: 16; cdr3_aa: CASQLGFIGSYNEQFF
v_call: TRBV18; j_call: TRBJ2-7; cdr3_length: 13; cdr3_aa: CASSPRPAYEQYF
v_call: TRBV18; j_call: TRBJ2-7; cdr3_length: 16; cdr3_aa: CASSRYGTGQAGEQYF
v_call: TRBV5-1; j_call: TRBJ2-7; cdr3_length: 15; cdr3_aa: CASSQGAGVVYEQYF
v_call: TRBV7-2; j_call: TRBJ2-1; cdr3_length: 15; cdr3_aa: CASSKRDTNYNEQFF
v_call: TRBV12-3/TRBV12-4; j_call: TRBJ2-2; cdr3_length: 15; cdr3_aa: CASSPRDTRSGELFF
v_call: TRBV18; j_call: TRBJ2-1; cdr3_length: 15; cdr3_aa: CASSPALSEDYEQFF
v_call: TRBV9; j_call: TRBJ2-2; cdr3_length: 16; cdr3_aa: CASSARTAMNTGELFF
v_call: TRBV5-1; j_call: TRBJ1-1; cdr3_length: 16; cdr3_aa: CASSLRAGGLNTEAFF
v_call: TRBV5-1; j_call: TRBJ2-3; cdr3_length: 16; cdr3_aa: CASSLGSGSRADTQYF
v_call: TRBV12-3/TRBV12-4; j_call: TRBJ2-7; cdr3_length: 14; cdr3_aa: CASSPEGLTDEQYF
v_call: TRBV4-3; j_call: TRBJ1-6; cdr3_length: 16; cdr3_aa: CASSQDWGQGFSPLHF
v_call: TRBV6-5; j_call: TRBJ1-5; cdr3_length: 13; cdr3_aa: CASAQGHVQPQHF
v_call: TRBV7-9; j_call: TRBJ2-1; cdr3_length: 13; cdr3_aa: CASSLNWVDSLFF
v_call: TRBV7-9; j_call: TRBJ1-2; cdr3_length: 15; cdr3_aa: CASSGPGSAAYGYTF
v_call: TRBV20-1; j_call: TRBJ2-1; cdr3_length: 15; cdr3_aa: CSANSLAGGRNEQFF
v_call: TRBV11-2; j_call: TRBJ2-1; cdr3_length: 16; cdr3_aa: CASAIGGVSSYNEQFF
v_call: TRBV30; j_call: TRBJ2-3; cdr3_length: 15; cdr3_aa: CAWRVQGANTDTQYF
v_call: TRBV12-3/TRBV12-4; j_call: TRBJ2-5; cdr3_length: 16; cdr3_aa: CASSPRTGWRGETQYF
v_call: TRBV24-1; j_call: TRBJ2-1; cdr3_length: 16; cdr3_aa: CATSDAGAGAYNEQFF
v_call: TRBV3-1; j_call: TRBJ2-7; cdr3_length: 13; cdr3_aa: CASSQGSTYEQYF
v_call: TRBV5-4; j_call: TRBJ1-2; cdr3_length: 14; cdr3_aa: CASSLGAETYGYTF
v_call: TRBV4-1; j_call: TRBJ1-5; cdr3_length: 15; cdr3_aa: CASSQGTASNQPQHF
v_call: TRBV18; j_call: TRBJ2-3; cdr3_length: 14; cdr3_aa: CASSRWTVEDTQYF
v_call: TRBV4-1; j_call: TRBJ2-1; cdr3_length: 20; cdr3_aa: CASSFKPGTGPSRGDGEQFF